Listed below are T cell receptor beta chains from one sample, sequenced in a study of PD-1 blockade in mismatch repair-deficient tumors. Here immunoSEQ multiplex PCR was the method, and the copy in TCRdb shows in-frame clones only, minus some. Of some 120,000 clones listed, about 86% were seen once; the top ten hold less than 15%. This material consisted of peripheral blood, taken 44 weeks after starting pembrolizumab. All receptors come from an adult with mismatch repair-deficient cancer. Each CDR3 is given with its conserved first and last residue. D genes are given only for firm matches.

- TRBJ2-1 TRBV28 CASSYQGNEQFF
- TRBJ2-5 TRBV10-3 CAIGLGPLEETQYF
TRBD2 TRBJ2-5 TRBV19 CASRSSGIQETQYF
- TRBJ1-1 TRBV14 CASSPWATEAFF
TRBD1 TRBJ2-7 TRBV4-3 CASSQETGGSYEQYF
- TRBJ2-6 TRBV28 CASSLGYETGQSGANVLTF
- TRBJ1-4 TRBV4-1 CASSQFSGTGNEKLFF
TRBD2 TRBJ2-2 TRBV6-4 CASKALAGQTGELFF
TRBD1 TRBJ1-4 TRBV10-3 CAISASRGMDEKLFF
TRBD2 TRBJ2-7 TRBV4-3 CASSQDWRETSEQYF
TRBD1 TRBJ1-2 TRBV6-1 CASSHGTGYGYTF
TRBD1 TRBJ1-5 TRBV4-3 CASSLDRGNQPQHF
TRBD2 TRBJ2-5 TRBV4-2 CASSPLAGPQETQYF
- TRBJ2-3 TRBV21-1 CASSKDRRKRTDTQYF
TRBD1 TRBJ2-3 TRBV7-9 CASSLPDRGWPISTDTQYF
TRBD1 TRBJ2-4 TRBV29-1 CSAGQGAANIQYF
- TRBJ2-7 TRBV27 CASSLIFGIGYEQYF
- TRBJ2-1 TRBV5-6 CASSSETRRQAYNEQFF
- TRBJ2-7 TRBV6-5 CASSPGHPTYEQYF
- TRBJ2-3 TRBV5-5 CASSTRDTQYF
- TRBJ1-3 TRBV28 CASSGGNSGNTIYF
TRBD2 TRBJ2-7 TRBV4-1 CASSQGLASHEQYF
- TRBJ2-1 TRBV27 CASSLLSTRKFYNEQFF
- TRBJ2-7 TRBV6-1 CASSEGHSGSYEQYF
TRBD1 TRBJ2-5 TRBV5-4 CASSFGEGTGETQYF
- TRBJ1-2 TRBV7-6 CASSPGFGNGYGYTF
TRBD1 TRBJ2-7 TRBV6-5 CASSQTGTGGEQYF
- TRBJ2-5 TRBV10-2 CASSGGMAETQYF
TRBD1 TRBJ2-7 TRBV6-5 CASRRPGQGAVEQYF
- TRBJ2-2 TRBV28 CASSPSGELFF
- TRBJ2-5 TRBV6-5 CASSRGGETQYF
TRBD1 TRBJ2-7 TRBV4-1 CASSQKQGARYEQYF
- TRBJ2-2 TRBV5-1 CASGWAGTNTGELFF
- TRBJ1-5 TRBV23-1 CASSQSRANQPQHF
TRBD1 TRBJ2-7 TRBV19 CASSSTGGSTYEQYF
- TRBJ2-3 TRBV6-5 CASSQGSSSTDTQYF
- TRBJ1-5 TRBV7-9 CASSLIGGESNQPQHF
- TRBJ2-3 TRBV9 CASSRPEGEDTDTQYF
TRBD2 TRBJ2-7 TRBV7-9 CASSLVVGGRSEQYF
- TRBJ2-7 TRBV7-9 CASSPTPRDYEQYF
- TRBJ2-7 TRBV7-9 CASSSRRGGYEQYF
- TRBJ2-7 TRBV6-5 CASSFSRNHEQYF
TRBD1 TRBJ2-1 TRBV5-4 CASSLGQGAISSYNEQFF
TRBD1 TRBJ1-5 TRBV4-1 CASSPTGVAQPQHF
TRBD2 TRBJ2-7 TRBV10-3 CAIRGLAGGPWSSEQYF
- TRBJ2-3 TRBV5-1 CASSLELAGDTQYF
TRBD2 TRBJ2-4 TRBV9 CASSVSSGRINIQYF
- TRBJ2-7 TRBV28 CASSLFYYEQYF
TRBD1 TRBJ2-7 TRBV25-1 CASRGQGPSYEQYF